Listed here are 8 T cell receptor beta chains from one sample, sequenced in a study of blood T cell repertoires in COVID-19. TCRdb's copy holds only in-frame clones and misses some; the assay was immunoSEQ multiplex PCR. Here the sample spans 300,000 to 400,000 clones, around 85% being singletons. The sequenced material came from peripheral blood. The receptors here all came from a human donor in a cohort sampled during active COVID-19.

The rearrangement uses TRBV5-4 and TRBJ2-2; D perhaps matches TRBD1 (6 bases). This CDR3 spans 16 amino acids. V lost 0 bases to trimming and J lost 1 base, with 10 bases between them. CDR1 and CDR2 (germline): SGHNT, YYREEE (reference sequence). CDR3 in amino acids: CASSLVGDMNTGELFF. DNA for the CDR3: TGTGCCAGCAGCTTGGTTGGGGACATGAACACCGGGGAGCTGTTTTTT. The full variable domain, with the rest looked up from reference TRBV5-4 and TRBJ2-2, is ETGVTQSPTHLIKTRGQQVTLRCSSQSGHNTVSWYQQALGQGPQFIFQYYREEENGRGNFPPRFSGLQFPNYSSELNVNALELDDSALYLCASSLVGDMNTGELFFGEGSRLTVL.

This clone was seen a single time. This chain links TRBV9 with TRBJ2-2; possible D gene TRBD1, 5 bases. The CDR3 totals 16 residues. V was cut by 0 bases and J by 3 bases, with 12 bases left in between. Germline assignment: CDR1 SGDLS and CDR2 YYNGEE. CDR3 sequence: CASSVEQVLYTGELFF. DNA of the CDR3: TGTGCCAGCAGCGTAGAACAGGTTTTATACACCGGGGAGCTGTTTTTT.

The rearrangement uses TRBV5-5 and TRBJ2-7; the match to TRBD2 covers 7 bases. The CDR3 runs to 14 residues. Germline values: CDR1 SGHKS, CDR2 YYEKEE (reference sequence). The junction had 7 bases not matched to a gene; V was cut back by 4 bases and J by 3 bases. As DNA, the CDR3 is TGTGCCAGCAGCCAGGAGGGAGGGCTCTACGAGCAGTACTTC. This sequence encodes CASSQEGGLYEQYF.

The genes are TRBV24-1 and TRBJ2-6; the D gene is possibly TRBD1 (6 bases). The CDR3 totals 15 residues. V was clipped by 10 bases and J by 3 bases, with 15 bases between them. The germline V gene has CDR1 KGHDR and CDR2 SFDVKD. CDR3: CATQAGAGGANVLTF. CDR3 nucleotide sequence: TGTGCCACTCAGGCAGGGGCTGGTGGGGCCAACGTCCTGACTTTC.

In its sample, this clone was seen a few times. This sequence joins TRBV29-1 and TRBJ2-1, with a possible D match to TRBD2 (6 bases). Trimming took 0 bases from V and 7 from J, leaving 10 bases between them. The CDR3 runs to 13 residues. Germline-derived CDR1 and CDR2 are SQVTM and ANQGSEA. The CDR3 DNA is TGCAGCGTTGAAGATTTCCGGGAGAATGAGCAGTTCTTC. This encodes CSVEDFRENEQFF.

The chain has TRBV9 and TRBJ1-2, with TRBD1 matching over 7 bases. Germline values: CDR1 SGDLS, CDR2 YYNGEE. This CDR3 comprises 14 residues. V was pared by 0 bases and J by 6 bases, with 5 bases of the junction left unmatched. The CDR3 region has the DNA TGTGCCAGCAGCGTAGACAGGGGCCGTGATGGCTACACCTTC. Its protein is CASSVDRGRDGYTF. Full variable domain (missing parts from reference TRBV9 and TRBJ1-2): DSGVTQTPKHLITATGQRVTLRCSPRSGDLSVYWYQQSLDQGLQFLIQYYNGEERAKGNILERFSAQQFPDLHSELNLSSLELGDSALYFCASSVDRGRDGYTFGSGTRLTVV.

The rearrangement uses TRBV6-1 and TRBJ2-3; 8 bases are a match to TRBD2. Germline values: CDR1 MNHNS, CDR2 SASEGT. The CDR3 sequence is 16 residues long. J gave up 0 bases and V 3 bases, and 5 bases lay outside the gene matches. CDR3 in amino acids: CASSDGRGASTDTQYF. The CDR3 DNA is TGTGCCAGCAGTGATGGGCGGGGGGCCAGCACAGATACGCAGTATTTT.

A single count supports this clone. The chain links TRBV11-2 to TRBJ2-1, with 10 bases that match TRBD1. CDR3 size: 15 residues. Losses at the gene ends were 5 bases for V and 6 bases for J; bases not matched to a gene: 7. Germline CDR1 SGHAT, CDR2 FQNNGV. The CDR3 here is CASSAPGQGFNEQFF. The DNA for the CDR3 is TGTGCCAGCAGCGCGCCGGGACAGGGGTTCAATGAGCAGTTCTTC.